Listed below are T cell receptor beta chains from one sample, sequenced in a study of cytomegalovirus exposure and HLA in healthy donors. The repertoire was sequenced with immunoSEQ multiplex PCR; TCRdb's copy has only in-frame clones and lacks some. Of 150,000 to 180,000 clones in the sample, 65% to 90% were seen once. Sample: PBMCs. These receptors came from a man aged 18-30 years in good health and CMV-seropositive. The CDR3 runs from the conserved cysteine through the conserved F or W. Fields, in order: J gene, V gene, D gene, clone size, CDR3 protein, CDR3 DNA. D genes are given only for firm matches. Some rows mark clone size as missing; the rest say once, few, many or name a class of expanded clone.

J: TRBJ1-3; V: TRBV7-2; D: .; size: once; CDR3: CASGSHGGSGNTIYF; DNA: TGTGCCAGCGGAAGCCACGGGGGCTCTGGAAACACCATATATTTT
J: TRBJ2-5; V: TRBV19; D: TRBD1; size: .; CDR3: CASSIGLGTAQETQYF; DNA: TGTGCCAGTAGTATTGGATTGGGGACAGCCCAAGAGACCCAGTACTTC
J: TRBJ2-7; V: TRBV7-2; D: TRBD2; size: .; CDR3: CASHNPGGVWYEQYF; DNA: TGTGCCAGCCATAACCCTGGGGGGGTTTGGTACGAGCAGTACTTC
J: TRBJ2-1; V: TRBV7-2; D: TRBD2; size: .; CDR3: CASSLDLAGWNEQFF; DNA: TGTGCCAGCAGCTTGGACCTAGCGGGATGGAATGAGCAGTTCTTC
J: TRBJ2-1; V: TRBV29-1; D: TRBD2; size: .; CDR3: CSVEGAGGPYNEQFF; DNA: TGCAGCGTTGAAGGAGCGGGGGGGCCTTACAATGAGCAGTTCTTC
J: TRBJ2-2; V: TRBV14; D: TRBD1; size: .; CDR3: CASGNRGRVGELFF; DNA: TGTGCCAGCGGTAACAGGGGGCGCGTCGGGGAGCTGTTTTTT
J: TRBJ2-5; V: TRBV28; D: .; size: .; CDR3: CASSLLQGRETQYF; DNA: TGTGCCAGCAGTCTATTACAGGGGAGGGAGACCCAGTACTTC
J: TRBJ1-2; V: TRBV7-2; D: TRBD1; size: .; CDR3: CASSLARGTGGASYGYTF; DNA: TGTGCCAGCAGCTTAGCGCGAGGGACAGGGGGCGCATCCTATGGCTACACCTTC
J: TRBJ2-4; V: TRBV19; D: .; size: .; CDR3: CASSTTENIQYF; DNA: TGTGCCAGTAGTACGACAGAAAACATTCAGTACTTC
J: TRBJ2-1; V: TRBV9; D: TRBD2; size: .; CDR3: CASSAPGLAGGVNYNEQFF; DNA: TGTGCCAGCAGTGCCCCCGGACTAGCGGGGGGGGTAAACTACAATGAGCAGTTCTTC